There are a few counts of the clone carrying this T cell receptor beta chain. This CDR3 comprises 14 residues. The V end was cut by 6 bases, the J end by 0 bases, with 6 bases between. The sample belongs to a study of T cells after yellow fever vaccination. For TCR, cDNA came from 5'RACE template switching, which added a universal primer site and UMIs. TCRdb fed the 5' RACE reads into MiXCR, producing one record per CDR3 protein. This table holds about 320,000 distinct CDR3 sequences, over 3.5% found once. The chain joins TRBV12-3 or TRBV12-4 to TRBJ2-6; D is unresolved. This sequence was found in a man aged 18 to 35 who received the YFV17D yellow fever vaccine. The sample consisted of PBMCs, taken 15 days after the yellow fever booster vaccination. The CDR3 coding sequence is TGTGCCAGCAGCCCGGCCTCTGGGGCCAACGTCCTGACTTTC. Translated, it gives CASSPASGANVLTF.